The entry that follows covers one T cell receptor beta chain sequence. Antigen unknown. The data are from a study of OX40 agonist ivuxolimab in advanced cancers. Study findings and constraints: On average, a greater number of expanded clones characterised CD8+ T cells relative to CD4+.

Profiling relied on immunoSEQ multiplex PCR, and the TCRdb table lists in-frame clones only, not all of them. The sample lists around 72,000 clones; roughly 80% were seen once. Unmatched junction bases numbered 3, after V lost 10 bases and J lost 1 base. Germline lookup yields CDR1 ENHRY and CDR2 SYGVKD. This CDR3 has 12 residues. The chain has TRBV10-3 and TRBJ2-7; TRBD1 agrees at 8 bases. This receptor was identified in an adult with an advanced solid tumor such as melanoma, head and neck, liver or kidney cancer. Here the sequenced sample was CD4+ or CD8+ T cells sorted from blood, taken in a trial of the OX40 agonist ivuxolimab. CDR3 sequence: CATGQGSYEQYF. For the CDR3, the DNA is TGTGCCACCGGACAGGGATCCTACGAGCAGTACTTC.